This T cell receptor beta chain derives from a study of graft-versus-host responses after intestinal transplantation. Study background: Recipients underwent multivisceral, liver-intestinal, or isolated intestinal transplants. Tacrolimus and steroids were given for two to three years to all recipients after anti-thymocyte globulin induction. Overall study results and limits: Patients who carried graft-donor T cell macrochimerism also had high graft-versus-host to host-versus-graft clonal ratios in their allografts.

This clone was observed a few times. Its antigen is still unknown. Produced via immunoSEQ multiplex PCR; TCRdb's table is partial and in-frame only. The sample includes about 100,000 clones, roughly 90% seen only once; the top ten take 0.9% to 1%. Germline V CDR1 and CDR2: WSHSY, SAAADI. V was pared by 4 bases and J by 4 bases, with 13 bases between. CDR3 length: 14 amino acids. The sample in question was unstimulated CD4+ T cells sorted from spleen or lymph node cells, obtained before transplant. The rearrangement uses TRBV10-2 and TRBJ1-2, with unresolved D. The receptor comes from a human donor who was the organ donor for an intestinal transplant. CDR3 residues: CASSADIILYGYTF. The DNA of the CDR3 is TGCGCCAGCAGTGCCGACATAATCCTCTATGGCTACACCTTC.